One and the same sample provided the 9 T cell receptor beta chains below, sequenced in a study of neoadjuvant nivolumab and ipilimumab in lung cancer. Using immunoSEQ multiplex PCR, the repertoire was profiled, and TCRdb retains in-frame clones only, with some absent. The repertoire holds about 20,000 clones, with around 77% as singletons. The specimen comprised tumor tissue, sampled after neoadjuvant nivolumab, alone or with ipilimumab, at or shortly before surgery. The receptor source for this set is an adult with non-small cell lung cancer.

The CDR3 DNA is TGTGCCAGCAGCTTACGAGGGCCCTCCTACAATGAGCAGTTCTTC. This encodes CASSLRGPSYNEQFF. This chain links TRBV7-3 with TRBJ2-1, with D perhaps TRBD2 (5 bases). This CDR3 contains 15 residues. Between the trimmed V and J ends, which lost 2 bases and 0 bases, there was a span of 8 bases. Per germline, CDR1 SGHTA and CDR2 FQGTGA. Supplemented by reference TRBV7-3 and TRBJ2-1, the full variable domain reads GAGVSQTPSNKVTEKGKYVELRCDPISGHTALYWYRQSLGQGPEFLIYFQGTGAADDSGLPNDRFFAVRPEGSVSTLKIQRTERGDSAVYLCASSLRGPSYNEQFFGPGTRLTVL.

The sample holds a few counts of this clone. V is TRBV4-1 and J is TRBJ2-7; 7 bases are a match to TRBD2. In germline, CDR1 is MGHRA, CDR2 YSYEKL. This CDR3 has 15 amino acids. V was clipped by 0 bases and J by 4 bases; unmatched bases: 6. This CDR3 reads CASSQDFPGGYEQYF. CDR3 DNA sequence: TGCGCCAGCAGCCAAGATTTCCCCGGGGGGTACGAGCAGTACTTC.

The CDR3 DNA is TGCGCCAGCAGCCAAGGGGACAGAGACACTGAAGCTTTCTTT. Encoded protein: CASSQGDRDTEAFF. This chain connects TRBV4-1 to TRBJ1-1; 7 positions agree with TRBD1. V shed 1 base, J shed 3 bases, and the junction held 2 bases outside the gene matches. The CDR3 runs to 14 residues. The germline V gene encodes CDR1 MGHRA and CDR2 YSYEKL.

This chain links TRBV9 with TRBJ2-3; D gene uncertain. This CDR3 has 12 residues. V was shortened by 5 bases and J by 6 bases, with 10 bases between the two germline ends. From germline, CDR1 is SGDLS and CDR2 YYNGEE. CDR3: CASSNGLDTQYF. CDR3 DNA sequence: TGTGCCAGCAGTAACGGCTTGGATACGCAGTATTTT.

The chain joins TRBV7-9 to TRBJ1-2; D gene unclear. Germline V gives CDR1 SEHNR, CDR2 FQNEAQ (reference sequence). The V and J ends lost 0 bases and 6 bases respectively, with 2 bases between them. CDR3 length: 11 residues. The CDR3 DNA follows: TGTGCCAGCAGCTTAGCGCATGGCTACACCTTC. Its protein product is CASSLAHGYTF.

This CDR3 reads CASSPDTGGIETQYF. Written as DNA, the CDR3 is TGTGCCAGCAGCCCAGACACCGGCGGGATAGAGACCCAGTACTTC. V and J are TRBV7-9 and TRBJ2-5, with a tentative D call TRBD2 (6 bases). Germline assignment: CDR1 SEHNR and CDR2 FQNEAQ (reference sequence). Trimming removed 5 bases from V and 4 bases from J, with 17 bases in between. The CDR3 runs to 15 residues.

The J gene is TRBJ2-5, the V gene TRBV5-6; 8 bases align to TRBD1. The V segment lost 4 bases and the J segment 3 bases; nucleotides outside the gene matches: 5. The CDR3 length is 14 residues. Looked up from germline, CDR1 is SGHDT and CDR2 is YYEEEE. The CDR3: CASSPDREEETQYF. The CDR3, as DNA: TGTGCCAGCAGCCCGGACAGGGAAGAAGAGACCCAGTACTTC.

This clone appeared once. The chain employs TRBV5-6 and TRBJ1-2, with D possibly TRBD1 on 5 matching bases. V dropped 3 bases and J dropped 4 bases, with 16 bases sitting between them. This CDR3 contains 15 residues. The V gene's germline CDR1 is SGHDT and CDR2 YYEEEE. CDR3 sequence reads: CASSSAGAATYGYTF. In DNA form, the CDR3 reads TGTGCCAGCAGCTCCGCCGGGGCAGCCACCTATGGCTACACCTTC.

The chain combines TRBV14 with TRBJ2-4; 7 bases fit TRBD1. From germline, CDR1 is SGHDN and CDR2 FVKESK. This CDR3 is built from 17 residues. The V gene end was trimmed by 4 bases and the J gene end by 0 bases; junction bases not matched to a gene: 9. The CDR3 is CASSPPNRGRAKNIQYF. CDR3 coding DNA: TGTGCCAGCAGCCCCCCAAACAGGGGAAGAGCCAAAAACATTCAGTACTTC.